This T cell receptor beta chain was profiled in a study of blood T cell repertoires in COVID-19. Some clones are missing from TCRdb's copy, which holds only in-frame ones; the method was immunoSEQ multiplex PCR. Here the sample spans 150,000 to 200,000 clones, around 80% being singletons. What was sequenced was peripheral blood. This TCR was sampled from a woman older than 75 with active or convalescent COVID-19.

CDR3 in DNA: TGTGCCAGCAGTTTACTCATCCTCGACAGGGGGGAAAAAATGAACACTGAAGCTTTCTTT. It codes for CASSLLILDRGEKMNTEAFF. The chain uses TRBV27 and TRBJ1-1; the match to TRBD1 covers 9 bases. CDR1 is MNHEY and CDR2 is SMNVEV in the germline V gene (reference sequence). This CDR3 has 20 amino acids. With V trimmed by 2 bases and J by 0 bases, 16 bases remained unmatched.